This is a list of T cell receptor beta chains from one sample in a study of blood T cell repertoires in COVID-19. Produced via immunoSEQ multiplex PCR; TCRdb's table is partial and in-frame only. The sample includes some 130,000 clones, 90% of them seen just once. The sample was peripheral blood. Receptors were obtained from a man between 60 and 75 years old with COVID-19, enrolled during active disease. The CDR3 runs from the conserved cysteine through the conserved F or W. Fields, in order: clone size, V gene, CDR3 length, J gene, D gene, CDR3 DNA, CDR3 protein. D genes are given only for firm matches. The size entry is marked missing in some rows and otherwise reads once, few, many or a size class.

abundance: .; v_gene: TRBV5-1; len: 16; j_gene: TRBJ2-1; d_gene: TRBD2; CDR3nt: TGCGCCAGCAGCTTGGAAGCGGGAGGCCTCTGGAATGAGCAGTTCTTC; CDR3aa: CASSLEAGGLWNEQFF
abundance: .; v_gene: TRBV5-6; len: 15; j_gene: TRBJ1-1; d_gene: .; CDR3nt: TGTGCCAGCAGTCCCACTGGCGGCATGAACACTGAAGCTTTCTTT; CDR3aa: CASSPTGGMNTEAFF
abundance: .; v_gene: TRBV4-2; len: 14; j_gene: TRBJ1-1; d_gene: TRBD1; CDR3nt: TGTGCCAGCAGCCTACGACAGGGGCAGACTGAAGCTTTCTTT; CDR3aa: CASSLRQGQTEAFF
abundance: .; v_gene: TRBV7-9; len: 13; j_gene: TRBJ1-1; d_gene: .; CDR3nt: TGTGCCAGCAGCCCAGTGGCAGGGCCTGAAGCTTTCTTT; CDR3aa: CASSPVAGPEAFF
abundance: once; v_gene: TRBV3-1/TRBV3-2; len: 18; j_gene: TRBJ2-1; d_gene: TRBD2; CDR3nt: TGTGCCAGCAGCCTCCCCAAAGGGGAAGCGGGAAGACTATACGAGCAGTTCTTC; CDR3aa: CASSLPKGEAGRLYEQFF
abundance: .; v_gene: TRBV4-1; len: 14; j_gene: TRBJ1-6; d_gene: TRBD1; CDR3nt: TGCGCCAGCAGCCAAGGGGACAGAAATTCACCCCTCCACTTT; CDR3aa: CASSQGDRNSPLHF
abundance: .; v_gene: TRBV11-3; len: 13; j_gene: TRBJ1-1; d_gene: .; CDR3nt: TGTGCCAGCAGCCCGGACACAAACACTGAAGCTTTCTTT; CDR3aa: CASSPDTNTEAFF
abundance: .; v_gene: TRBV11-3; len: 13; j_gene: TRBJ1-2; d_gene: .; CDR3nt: TGTGCCAGCAGCGGCGGAATTAACTATGGCTACACCTTC; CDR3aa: CASSGGINYGYTF
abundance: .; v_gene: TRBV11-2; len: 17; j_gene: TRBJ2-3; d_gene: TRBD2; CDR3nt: TGTGCCAGCAGCGCGAGGGTCGGGAGGGCCCGCACAGATACGCAGTATTTT; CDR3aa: CASSARVGRARTDTQYF
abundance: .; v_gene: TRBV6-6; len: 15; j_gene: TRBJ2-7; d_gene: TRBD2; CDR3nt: TGTGCCAGCACCCTGACCGGGACTAGCTCCTACGAGCAGTACTTC; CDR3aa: CASTLTGTSSYEQYF
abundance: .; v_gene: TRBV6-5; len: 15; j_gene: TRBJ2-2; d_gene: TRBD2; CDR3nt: TGTGCCAGCAGTTTAGCGGGAGCCGGTACCGGGGAGCTGTTTTTT; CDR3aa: CASSLAGAGTGELFF
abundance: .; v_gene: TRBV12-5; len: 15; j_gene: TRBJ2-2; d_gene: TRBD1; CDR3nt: TGTGCTAGTGGCCGTAGACAGGGGAGGACCGGGGAGCTGTTTTTT; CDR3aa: CASGRRQGRTGELFF
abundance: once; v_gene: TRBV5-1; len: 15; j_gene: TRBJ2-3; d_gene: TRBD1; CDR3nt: TGCGCCAGCAGTCCGGGACAGGGGGTTGGTGATACGCAGTATTTT; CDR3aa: CASSPGQGVGDTQYF
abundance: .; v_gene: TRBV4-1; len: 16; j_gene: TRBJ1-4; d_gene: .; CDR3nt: TGCGCCAGCAGCCCTTTCGACAGGTCCTCTAATGAAAAACTGTTTTTT; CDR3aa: CASSPFDRSSNEKLFF
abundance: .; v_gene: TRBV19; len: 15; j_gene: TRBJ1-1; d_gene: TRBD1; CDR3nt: TGTGCCAGTAGTATCGACAGGGGTCTTAACACTGAAGCTTTCTTT; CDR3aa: CASSIDRGLNTEAFF
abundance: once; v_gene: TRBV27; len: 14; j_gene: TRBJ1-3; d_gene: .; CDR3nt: TGTGCCAGCAGCCCGACGGGAATCCCTAAGGCCATATATTTT; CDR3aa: CASSPTGIPKAIYF
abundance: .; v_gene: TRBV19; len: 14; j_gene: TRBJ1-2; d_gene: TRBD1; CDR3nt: TGTGCCAGTACCGGACAGGGCTTCCTCTATGGCTACACCTTC; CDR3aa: CASTGQGFLYGYTF
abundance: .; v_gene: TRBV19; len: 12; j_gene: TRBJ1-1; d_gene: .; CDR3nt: TGTGCCAGTAGTCATGCAGGCACTGAAGCTTTCTTT; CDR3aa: CASSHAGTEAFF
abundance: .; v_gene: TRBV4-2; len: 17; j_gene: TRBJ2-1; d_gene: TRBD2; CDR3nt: TGTGCCAGCAGCCACGGCTCTAGCGGGAGCCCCTACAATGAGCAGTTCTTC; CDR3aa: CASSHGSSGSPYNEQFF
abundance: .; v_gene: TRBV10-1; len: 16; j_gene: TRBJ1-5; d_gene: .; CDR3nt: TGCGCCAGCCCTTTTGTACAGGGTCGGCGGAATCAGCCCCAGCATTTT; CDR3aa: CASPFVQGRRNQPQHF
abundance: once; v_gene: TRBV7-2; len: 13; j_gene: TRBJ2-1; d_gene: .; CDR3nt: TGTGCCAGCAGCTTAGCGAGGGACAATGAGCAGTTCTTC; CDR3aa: CASSLARDNEQFF
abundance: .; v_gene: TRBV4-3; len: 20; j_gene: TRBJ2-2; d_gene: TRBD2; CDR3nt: TGCGCCAGCAGCCAAGCTTTGGTAGCGGGACGGAACTTGAACACCGGGGAGCTGTTTTTT; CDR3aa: CASSQALVAGRNLNTGELFF
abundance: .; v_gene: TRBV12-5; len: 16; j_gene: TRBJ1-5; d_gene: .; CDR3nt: TGTGCTAGTGGTATGCCCTCGTCGGGTATCGATCAGCCCCAGCATTTT; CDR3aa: CASGMPSSGIDQPQHF
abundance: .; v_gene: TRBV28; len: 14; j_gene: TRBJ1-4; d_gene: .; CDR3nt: TGTGCCAGCAGTTTATCGGGGGGCGAGGAAAAACTGTTTTTT; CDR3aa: CASSLSGGEEKLFF
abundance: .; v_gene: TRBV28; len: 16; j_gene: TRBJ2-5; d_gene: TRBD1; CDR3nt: TGTGCCAGCAGGACAAGTGACAGGGGGCGCGATGAGACCCAGTACTTC; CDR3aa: CASRTSDRGRDETQYF
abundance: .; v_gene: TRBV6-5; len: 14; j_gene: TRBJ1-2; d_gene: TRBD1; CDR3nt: TGTGCCAGCAGTTCCGCGGACAGGCACTATGGCTACACCTTC; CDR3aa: CASSSADRHYGYTF
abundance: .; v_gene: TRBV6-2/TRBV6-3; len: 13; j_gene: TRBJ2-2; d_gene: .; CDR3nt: TGTGCCAGCAGTTTACAGGGTTCCGGGGAGCTGTTTTTT; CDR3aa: CASSLQGSGELFF
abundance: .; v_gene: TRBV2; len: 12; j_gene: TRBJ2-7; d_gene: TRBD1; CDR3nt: TGTGCCAGCAGACAGGGGGCCTACGAGCAGTACTTC; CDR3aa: CASRQGAYEQYF
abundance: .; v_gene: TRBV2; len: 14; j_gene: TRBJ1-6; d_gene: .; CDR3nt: TGTGCCAGCAGTGAGGGCAGGTCAGGATCACCCCTCCACTTT; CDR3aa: CASSEGRSGSPLHF
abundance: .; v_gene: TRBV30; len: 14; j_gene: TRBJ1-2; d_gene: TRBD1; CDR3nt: TGTGCCTGGAGTCCGACCCGACAGGGGGCTGGCTACACCTTC; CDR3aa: CAWSPTRQGAGYTF
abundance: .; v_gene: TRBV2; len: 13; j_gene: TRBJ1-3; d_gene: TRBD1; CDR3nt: TGTGCCAGCAATAGACAGGGTTTGGACACCATATATTTT; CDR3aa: CASNRQGLDTIYF
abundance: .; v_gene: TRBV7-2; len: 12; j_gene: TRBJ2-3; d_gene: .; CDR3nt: TGTGCCAGCAGCCCTAGGACTTATACGCAGTATTTT; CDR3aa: CASSPRTYTQYF
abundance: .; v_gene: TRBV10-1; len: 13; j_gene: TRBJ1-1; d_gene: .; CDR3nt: TGCGCCAGCAGTGGACAGCCGAACACTGAAGCTTTCTTT; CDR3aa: CASSGQPNTEAFF
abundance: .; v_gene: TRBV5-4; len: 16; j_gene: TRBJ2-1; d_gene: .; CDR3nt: TGTGCCAGCAGCTTGCTAGCACCGAGAAGGTACAATGAGCAGTTCTTC; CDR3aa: CASSLLAPRRYNEQFF
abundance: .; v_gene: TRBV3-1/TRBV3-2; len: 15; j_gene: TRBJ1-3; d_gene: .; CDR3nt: TGTGCCAGCAGCCAAGATGGGCAGGGAGGAAACACCATATATTTT; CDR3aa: CASSQDGQGGNTIYF
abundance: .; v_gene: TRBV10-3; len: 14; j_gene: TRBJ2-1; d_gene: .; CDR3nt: TGTGCCATCAGTGAAGGCCTAGTCAACAATGAGCAGTTCTTC; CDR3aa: CAISEGLVNNEQFF
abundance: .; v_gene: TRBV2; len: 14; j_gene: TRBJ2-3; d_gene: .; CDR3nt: TGTGCCAGCAGACATCGTCATTACACAGATACGCAGTATTTT; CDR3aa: CASRHRHYTDTQYF
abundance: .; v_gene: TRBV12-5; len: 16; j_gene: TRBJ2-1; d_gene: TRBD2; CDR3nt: TGTGCTAGTGGTTTCGTAATAGCGGGAGCCTACAATGAGCAGTTCTTC; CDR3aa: CASGFVIAGAYNEQFF
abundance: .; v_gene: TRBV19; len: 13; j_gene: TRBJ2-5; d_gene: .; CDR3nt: TGTGCCAGTAGTACCCACAGACAAGAGACCCAGTACTTC; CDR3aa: CASSTHRQETQYF
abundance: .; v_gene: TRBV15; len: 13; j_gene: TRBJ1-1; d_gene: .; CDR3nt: TGTGCCACCAGCAGAGATCGGGTCGGTGAAGCTTTCTTT; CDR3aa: CATSRDRVGEAFF
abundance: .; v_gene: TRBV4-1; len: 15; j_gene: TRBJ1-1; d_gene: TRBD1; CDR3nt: TGCGCCAGCAGCCTTTCCGGGACAGAGAACACTGAAGCTTTCTTT; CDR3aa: CASSLSGTENTEAFF
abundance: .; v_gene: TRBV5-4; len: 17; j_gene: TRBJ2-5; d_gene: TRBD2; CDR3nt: TGTGCCAGCAGCCGTCCCCCGAGTAGCGGGAACGGGGAGACCCAGTACTTC; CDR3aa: CASSRPPSSGNGETQYF
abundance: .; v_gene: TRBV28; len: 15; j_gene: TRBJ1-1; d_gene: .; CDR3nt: TGTGCCAGCAGCATATCGACAGTTCTGAACACTGAAGCTTTCTTT; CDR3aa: CASSISTVLNTEAFF
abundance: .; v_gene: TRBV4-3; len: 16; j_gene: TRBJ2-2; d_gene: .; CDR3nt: TGCGCCAGCAGCCGCGGACAGTTAGAGTACACCGGGGAGCTGTTTTTT; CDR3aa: CASSRGQLEYTGELFF
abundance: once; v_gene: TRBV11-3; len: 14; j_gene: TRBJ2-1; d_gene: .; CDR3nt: TGTGCCAGCAGCTCGGACCCGGGATGGGGTGAGCAGTTCTTC; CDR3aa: CASSSDPGWGEQFF
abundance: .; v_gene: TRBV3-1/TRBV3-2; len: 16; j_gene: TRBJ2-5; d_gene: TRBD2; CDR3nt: TGTGCCAGCAGCCAAGAAGGTGGCGGGGGACTACGGACCCAGTACTTC; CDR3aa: CASSQEGGGGLRTQYF
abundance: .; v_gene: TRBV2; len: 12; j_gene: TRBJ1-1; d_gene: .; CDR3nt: TGTGCCTCCCTAGGAGGGGACACTGAAGCTTTCTTT; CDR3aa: CASLGGDTEAFF
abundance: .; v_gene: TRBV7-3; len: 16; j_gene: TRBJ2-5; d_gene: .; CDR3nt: TGTGCCAGCAGCTTAGAACGGGGAGGTATGGGAGAGACCCAGTACTTC; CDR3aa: CASSLERGGMGETQYF
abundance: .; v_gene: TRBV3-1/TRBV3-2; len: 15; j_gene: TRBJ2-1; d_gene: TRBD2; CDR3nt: TGTGCCAGCAGCACCGGGACTAGCGGGAATAATGAGCAGTTCTTC; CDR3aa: CASSTGTSGNNEQFF
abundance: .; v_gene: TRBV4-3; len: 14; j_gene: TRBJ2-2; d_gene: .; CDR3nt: TGCGCCAGCAGCCGCCTCAGGGTGTTCGGGGAGCTGTTTTTT; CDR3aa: CASSRLRVFGELFF
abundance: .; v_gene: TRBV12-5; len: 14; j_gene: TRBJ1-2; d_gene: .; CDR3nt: TGTGCTAGTGGTTTGGTTCCGGTCACGGGGGGCTACACCTTC; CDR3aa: CASGLVPVTGGYTF
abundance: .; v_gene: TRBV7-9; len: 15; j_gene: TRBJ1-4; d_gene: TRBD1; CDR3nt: TGTGCCAGCAGTCTACAAGGACAGGGTGGAGAAAAACTGTTTTTT; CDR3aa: CASSLQGQGGEKLFF
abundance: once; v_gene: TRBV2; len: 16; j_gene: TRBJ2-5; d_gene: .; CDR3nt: TGTGCCAGCAGTGAAAGAGGGTATCCCCCCCAAGAGACCCAGTACTTC; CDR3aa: CASSERGYPPQETQYF
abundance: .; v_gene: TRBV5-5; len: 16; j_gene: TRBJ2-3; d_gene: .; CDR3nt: TGTGCCAGCAGGGGACGGGGGACGGCTAGCACAGATACGCAGTATTTT; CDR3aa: CASRGRGTASTDTQYF
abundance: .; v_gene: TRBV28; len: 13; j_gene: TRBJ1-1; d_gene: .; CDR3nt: TGTGCCAGCAGTGTCGGGATCAACACTGAAGCTTTCTTT; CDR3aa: CASSVGINTEAFF
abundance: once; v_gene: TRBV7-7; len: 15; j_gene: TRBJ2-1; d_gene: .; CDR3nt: TGTGCCAGCAGCTTAGAGCCTAGCTCCTACAATGAGCAGTTCTTC; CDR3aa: CASSLEPSSYNEQFF
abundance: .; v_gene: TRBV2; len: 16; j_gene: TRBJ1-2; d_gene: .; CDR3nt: TGTGCCAGCAGTGATGGGGCCAGTCTCGTTTTCTATGGCTACACCTTC; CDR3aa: CASSDGASLVFYGYTF
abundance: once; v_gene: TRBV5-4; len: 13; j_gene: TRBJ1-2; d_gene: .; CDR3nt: TGTGCCAGCAGCCAGGCCCTATCTTATGGCTACACCTTC; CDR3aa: CASSQALSYGYTF
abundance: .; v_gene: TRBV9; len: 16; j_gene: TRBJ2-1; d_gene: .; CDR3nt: TGTGCCAGCAGCGTAGTTCCAGGGAAGGTGAACAATGAGCAGTTCTTC; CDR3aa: CASSVVPGKVNNEQFF
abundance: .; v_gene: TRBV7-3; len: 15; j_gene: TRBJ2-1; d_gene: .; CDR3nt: TGTGCCAGCAGCAACTGGGGGCCTGAGAACAATGAGCAGTTCTTC; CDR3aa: CASSNWGPENNEQFF